This T cell receptor (beta chain) derives from a study of long-term antiretroviral therapy in people with HIV. General study results and limits: ART preceded a rise in diversity that nonetheless stayed lower than in transplant donor controls.

A word on this clone: Its cognate antigen is unknown.

Trimming left V 2 bases short and J 7 bases short, with 11 bases between. Germline V CDR1 and CDR2: SNHLY, FYNNEI. CDR3 size: 14 residues. The study used samples holding 1-10 million cryopreserved PBMC before DNA extraction. The libraries were made with immunoSEQ v3.0 at survey level. Using immunoSEQ multiplex PCR, the repertoire was profiled, and TCRdb retains in-frame clones only, with some absent. Of 25,000 to 35,000 clones in the sample, roughly three quarters were seen once. The chain has TRBV2 and TRBJ1-4, with TRBD1 as a possible D gene (6 bases). The TCR sequence derives from a woman aged 45-60 years with HIV. Sequencing used unsorted PBMCs, obtained 3.1 years after starting antiretroviral therapy. The CDR3 loop reads CASSEQGTGEKLFF. CDR3 coding DNA: TGTGCCAGCAGTGAACAGGGGACGGGTGAAAAACTGTTTTTT.